This TCR beta chain was documented in a study of cytomegalovirus exposure and HLA in healthy donors. CDR1 and CDR2 (germline): MNHNY, SVGAGI (reference sequence). The CDR3 loop spans 13 amino acids. V lost 5 bases to trimming and J lost 11 bases; unmatched junction nucleotides: 8. Regarding donors, all were healthy bone marrow donors. Whereas donors were nominally healthy upon sampling, unrecorded immune exposures were probable. Researchers ran the PCR with 60 Vbeta and 13 Jbeta primers. Sequencing was performed with immunoSEQ multiplex PCR; in TCRdb, only in-frame clones are kept and a portion is missing. The sample shows more than 80,000 clones, roughly 80% of them seen only once. This clone was found a few times. Its antigen is as yet unknown. Whole-study findings and limits: Per a prior analysis, the majority of TCR beta V segments were productive roughly 90% or roughly 30% of the time. Fewer N-insertions than the roughly 700-donor mean were reportedly shown by an Asian-associated ancestry cluster in a later analysis.

This TCR was recovered from a girl aged 2 to 9 in good health and CMV-seropositive. V gene TRBV6-6 combines with J gene TRBJ1-5; TRBD1 matches at 8 bases. Sequencing input: PBMCs. The CDR3 nucleotides read TGTGCCAGCAGTCACCCAGGGGGCGCTTCCCAGCATTTT. As protein: CASSHPGGASQHF.